What follows are 29 T cell receptor beta chains derived from one specimen sequenced in a study of blood T cell repertoires in COVID-19. The protocol was immunoSEQ multiplex PCR, while the TCRdb copy is restricted to in-frame clones and leaves out a portion. Of about 260,000 clones listed, approximately 81% are singletons. The sequenced material came from peripheral blood. All receptors derive from a man between 60 and 75 years old with acute or convalescent COVID-19.

The chain carries TRBV7-3 and TRBJ2-1, with 9 bases that match TRBD2. Trimming at V came to 0 bases and at J to 2 bases, leaving 2 bases not matched to a gene. Germline CDR1 and CDR2: SGHTA and FQGTGA. The length of the CDR3 is 16 residues. The CDR3 DNA sequence: TGTGCCAGCAGCTTAACGGCTAGCGGGACCTACAATGAGCAGTTCTTC. This translates into CASSLTASGTYNEQFF.

The chain couples TRBV18 to TRBJ2-2; perhaps TRBD2 as D (6 bases). V lost 0 bases to trimming and J lost 5 bases, with 19 bases between them. Germline V gene lookup returns CDR1 KGHSH and CDR2 LQKENI. The CDR3 contains 18 residues. In nucleotides, the CDR3 is TGTGCCAGCTCACCACCGGGGAGGACTACCGCGGGGACCGGGGAGCTGTTTTTT. Translation gives CASSPPGRTTAGTGELFF.

A note on this clone: Other DNA sequences in this specimen translate into the identical CDR3. The rearrangement links TRBV29-1 to TRBJ2-1; 7 bases are a match to TRBD2. Germline V gene sequence: CDR1 SQVTM, CDR2 ANQGSEA. V was pared by 1 base and J by 9 bases, with 0 bases of the junction left unmatched. The CDR3 totals 11 residues. CDR3 sequence: CSVEGGGEQFF. In nucleotides, the CDR3 is TGCAGCGTTGAAGGGGGGGGTGAGCAGTTCTTC.

The V gene is TRBV7-8, the J gene TRBJ1-2; 7 bases align to TRBD1. Germline V lookup: CDR1 SGHVS, CDR2 FQNEAQ. The CDR3 spans 13 residues. J lost 3 bases, V lost 3 bases, and 1 base had no gene match. CDR3 loop: CASSFDRDYGYTF. The CDR3 DNA reads as TGTGCCAGCAGCTTTGACAGGGACTATGGCTACACCTTC.

The rearrangement uses TRBV19 and TRBJ2-7, with a possible D match to TRBD2 (5 bases). The CDR3 consists of 13 residues. From germline, CDR1 is LNHDA and CDR2 SQIVND (reference sequence). The germline V and J ends were trimmed by 3 bases and 4 bases, with 10 bases remaining between them. The CDR3 protein is CASSIGETYEQYF. The CDR3 DNA follows: TGTGCCAGTAGTATCGGGGAAACTTACGAGCAGTACTTC.

The chain links TRBV2 to TRBJ2-3, with 11 bases lining up with TRBD2. V lost 5 bases to trimming and J lost 2 bases; unmatched junction nucleotides: 12. The length of the CDR3 is 18 residues. CDR1 is SNHLY, CDR2 FYNNEI, per germline. For the CDR3, the DNA is TGTGCCAGCAGTATGACTAGCGGGGTGCGTGCAAACACAGATACGCAGTATTTT. Its translation is CASSMTSGVRANTDTQYF.

V gene TRBV9 combines with J gene TRBJ1-5; unclear D gene. CDR1 SGDLS and CDR2 YYNGEE come from the germline V gene. V lost 4 bases to trimming and J lost 2 bases, with 13 bases between them. The CDR3 is made up of 15 amino acids. CDR3 sequence reads: CASSFGPGGNQPQHF. For the CDR3, the DNA is TGTGCCAGCAGCTTCGGGCCCGGGGGCAATCAGCCCCAGCATTTT.

This clone was detected only once. The chain joins TRBV2 to TRBJ2-3; 7 nucleotides match TRBD2. Per the germline V gene, CDR1 is SNHLY and CDR2 is FYNNEI. V was clipped by 4 bases and J by 5 bases; unmatched bases: 9. The CDR3 runs 15 residues. DNA for the CDR3: TGTGCCAGCAGTGGGGGCGGGGTAGCGGGAGATACGCAGTATTTT. It yields the protein CASSGGGVAGDTQYF.

The chain couples TRBV5-4 to TRBJ2-7; 10 nucleotides line up with TRBD2. The CDR3 consists of 14 residues. The V and J ends lost 1 base and 10 bases, in that order; junction bases with no gene match: 8. Germline CDR1 and CDR2: SGHNT and YYREEE (reference sequence). In nucleotides, the CDR3 is TGTGCCAGCAGCTTGTCTCGAGCGGGAGGGGTTCAGTACTTC. It translates to CASSLSRAGGVQYF.

V is TRBV18 and J is TRBJ1-1; possibly TRBD1 for D (5 bases). The CDR3 length is 13 residues. V was shortened by 9 bases and J by 0 bases, with 11 bases between the two germline ends. Germline V gene data show CDR1 as KGHSH and CDR2 as LQKENI. The CDR3 nucleotides read TGTGCCAGTCTCGACAGCATGAACACTGAAGCTTTCTTT. Amino acids: CASLDSMNTEAFF. The complete variable domain, with remaining parts taken from reference TRBV18 and TRBJ1-1, reads NAGVMQNPRHLVRRRGQEARLRCSPMKGHSHVYWYRQLPEEGLKFMVYLQKENIIDESGMPKERFSAEFPKEGPSILRIQQVVRGDSAAYFCASLDSMNTEAFFGQGTRLTVV.

V usage is TRBV5-1 and J usage is TRBJ2-5, with TRBD2 matching 8 bases. CDR3 length: 13 residues. Germline assignment: CDR1 SGHRS and CDR2 YFSETQ. J gave up 5 bases and V 5 bases, and 5 bases lay outside the gene matches. CDR3 nucleotide sequence: TGCGCCAGCAGTCCCGGGGGGGGCGAGACCCAGTACTTC. It specifies CASSPGGGETQYF.

V usage is TRBV7-9 and J usage is TRBJ1-1, with 8 positions matching TRBD1. Germline V gene data show CDR1 as SEHNR and CDR2 as FQNEAQ (reference sequence). With V trimmed by 1 base and J by 0 bases, 1 base remained unmatched. The CDR3 is 15 residues long. CDR3 region: CASSLGQGLNTEAFF. CDR3 bases: TGTGCCAGCAGCTTAGGACAGGGGCTGAACACTGAAGCTTTCTTT.

J is TRBJ2-5 and V is TRBV5-1; D unresolved. This CDR3 has 14 residues. CDR1 and CDR2 from the germline V gene are SGHRS and YFSETQ. V lost 0 bases and J 4 bases, leaving 10 bases between the germline ends. In DNA form, the CDR3 reads TGCGCCAGCAGCTTGGGGGTGGGCCCAGAGACCCAGTACTTC. As protein: CASSLGVGPETQYF.

This clone was found a few times. CDR3 bases: TGTGCCAGCAGCCAATTTGGGCAGGGCCAGACTGGTGGCTACACCTTC. Protein sequence: CASSQFGQGQTGGYTF. The chain links TRBV3-1 (or the pseudogene TRBV3-2) to TRBJ1-2; the D gene is possibly TRBD1 (5 bases). The CDR3 consists of 16 residues. Per germline, CDR1 LGHDT and CDR2 YNNKEL (reference sequence). V was shortened by 2 bases and J by 7 bases, with 20 bases between the two germline ends.

CDR3 amino acids: CASSPFLAGGNNEQFF. The CDR3 nucleotides read TGTGCCAGCAGCCCCTTCCTAGCGGGGGGGAACAATGAGCAGTTCTTC. The rearrangement joins TRBV14 to TRBJ2-1; TRBD2 matches 12 bases. V shed 4 bases, J shed 5 bases, and the junction held 6 bases outside the gene matches. The CDR3 is 16 amino acids. Germline V gene data show CDR1 as SGHDN and CDR2 as FVKESK.

This chain's CDR3 is CSVPGGASGSTDTQYF. CDR3 bases: TGCAGCGTCCCAGGGGGGGCTAGCGGGAGCACAGATACGCAGTATTTT. This chain joins TRBV29-1 and TRBJ2-3; D might be TRBD2 (8 bases). Per the germline V gene, CDR1 is SQVTM and CDR2 is ANQGSEA. Between the trimmed V and J ends, which lost 6 bases and 0 bases, there was a span of 19 bases. This CDR3 is built from 16 residues.

This CDR3 is CASKPWTSAHNEQFF. The CDR3 DNA follows: TGTGCCAGCAAACCCTGGACTAGCGCGCACAATGAGCAGTTCTTC. The chain carries TRBV7-6 and TRBJ2-1; 9 bases align to TRBD2. The CDR3 spans 15 residues. CDR1 is SGHVS, CDR2 FNYEAQ, per germline. Trimming at V came to 7 bases and at J to 5 bases, leaving 9 bases not matched to a gene.

The chain combines TRBV3-1 (or the pseudogene TRBV3-2) with TRBJ1-5; 11 bases map to TRBD1. Germline V gene lookup returns CDR1 LGHDT and CDR2 YNNKEL (reference sequence). CDR3 length: 15 residues. Trimming at V came to 4 bases and at J to 6 bases, leaving 5 bases not matched to a gene. CDR3 DNA: TGTGCCAGCAGCCTCGGGACAGGGGGGAGTCAGCCCCAGCATTTT. It yields the protein CASSLGTGGSQPQHF.

The genes are TRBV6-5 and TRBJ2-5; 10 bases fit TRBD2. The CDR3 runs 16 residues. CDR1 is MNHEY and CDR2 is SVGAGI in the germline V gene. V was clipped by 4 bases and J by 5 bases; unmatched bases: 10. The CDR3 loop is CASSSRWTSGRETQYF. The DNA of the CDR3 is TGTGCCAGCAGTTCGCGCTGGACTAGCGGTAGGGAGACCCAGTACTTC.

V and J are TRBV19 and TRBJ2-6; no reliable D call. Germline-derived CDR1 and CDR2 are LNHDA and SQIVND (reference sequence). Trimming left V 2 bases short and J 0 bases short, with 2 bases between. This CDR3 comprises 14 residues. In nucleotides, the CDR3 is TGTGCCAGTAGTATATACTCTGGGGCCAACGTCCTGACTTTC. Translated, it gives CASSIYSGANVLTF.

The J gene is TRBJ1-2, the V gene TRBV2; D unresolved. Germline assignment: CDR1 SNHLY and CDR2 FYNNEI. V shed 6 bases and J shed 4 bases, with 9 bases lying between them. The CDR3 has 12 residues. CDR3 DNA sequence: TGTGCCAGCAGAGGGAGAGTCTATGGCTACACCTTC. It specifies CASRGRVYGYTF.

This clone was counted between two and nine times. The chain carries TRBV7-2 and TRBJ2-7; 8 nucleotides match TRBD2. In germline, CDR1 is SGHTA, CDR2 FQGNSA. Trimming at V came to 4 bases and at J to 3 bases, leaving 8 bases not matched to a gene. CDR3 length: 15 amino acids. The CDR3 DNA reads TGTGCCAGCAGCTACGGGGTAGCGGGGTACTACGAGCAGTACTTC. The encoded protein is CASSYGVAGYYEQYF.

The chain employs TRBV10-1 and TRBJ2-7, with D perhaps TRBD1 (5 bases). Germline V gene lookup returns CDR1 WNHNN and CDR2 SYGVQD (reference sequence). Deletions cut 5 bases from V and 0 bases from J, with 11 bases between. The CDR3 length is 14 residues. The CDR3 region has the DNA TGCGCCAGCAGTCGGACACCGAGCTCCTACGAGCAGTACTTC. The encoded protein is CASSRTPSSYEQYF.

The chain carries TRBV7-3 and TRBJ2-5, with D possibly being TRBD2 (6 bases). This CDR3 spans 14 amino acids. Per the germline V gene, CDR1 is SGHTA and CDR2 is FQGTGA. Trimming took off 5 bases at V and 4 bases at J, with 14 bases between the two ends. The CDR3 nucleotides read TGTGCCAGCAGCCCAGGAGGGGTTTCAGAGACCCAGTACTTC. Its translation is CASSPGGVSETQYF.

This clone was picked up one time. In DNA form, the CDR3 reads TGCGCCAGCAGCCAGCGAGGGTGGGACACTGAAGCTTTCTTT. Protein: CASSQRGWDTEAFF. J is TRBJ1-1 and V is TRBV5-1, with D uncertain. V shed 4 bases and J shed 3 bases, with 13 bases lying between them. The length of the CDR3 is 14 residues. The V gene's germline CDR1 is SGHRS and CDR2 YFSETQ.

V usage is TRBV29-1 and J usage is TRBJ2-5; TRBD1 agrees at 8 bases. The CDR3 runs to 11 residues. Per the germline V gene, CDR1 is SQVTM and CDR2 is ANQGSEA. J lost 5 bases, V lost 7 bases, and 3 bases had no gene match. The DNA of the CDR3 is TGCAGCGCCAACAGGGGGGAGACCCAGTACTTC. This encodes CSANRGETQYF.

This chain uses TRBV6-1 with TRBJ2-5; 9 bases agree with TRBD2. CDR3 length: 14 amino acids. Germline assignment: CDR1 MNHNS and CDR2 SASEGT. The junction had 2 bases not matched to a gene; V was cut back by 5 bases and J by 1 base. In DNA, the CDR3 is TGTGCCAGCAGTTTAGCGGGGGCCCAAGAGACCCAGTACTTC. It translates to CASSLAGAQETQYF.

The chain combines TRBV7-2 with TRBJ2-1, with 7 positions matching TRBD2. The J segment lost 4 bases and the V segment lost 5 bases, leaving 8 bases of the junction unmatched. The CDR3 is 15 residues long. The germline CDR1 and CDR2 sequences are SGHTA and FQGNSA. This chain's CDR3 is CASSPDSGYYNEQFF. CDR3 bases: TGTGCCAGCAGCCCAGATAGCGGGTATTACAATGAGCAGTTCTTC.

The CDR3 reads CAWRKKRDSLQETQYF. The DNA of the CDR3 is TGTGCCTGGAGGAAGAAACGGGACAGTTTACAAGAGACCCAGTACTTC. The gene calls are TRBV30 and TRBJ2-5, with TRBD1 matching over 7 bases. V lost 3 bases and J lost 2; bases outside the gene matches: 12. The germline V gene has CDR1 GTSNPN and CDR2 SVGIG (reference sequence). CDR3 length: 16 residues.